This entry features one T cell receptor beta chain sequence. Its antigen is unidentified. A second PCR, run for about 7 to 12 cycles, used a sample-barcoded 5' primer plus a J-beta primer mix. Via MiXCR, TCRdb re-called the 5' RACE reads, giving one row per CDR3 protein. The sample includes around 750,000 distinct CDR3 sequences, about 48% of them seen just once. Total RNA extracted from each sample amounted to at least 6 micrograms. The source of the sample is a study of blood T cells in healthy people across ages. Notes on the study in general: Unsorted PBMC input precluded a conclusive naive versus antigen-experienced comparison.

The CDR3 has 14 residues. Germline CDR1 reads LNHNV; CDR2 reads YYDKDF (reference sequence). The V end lost 5 bases, the J end lost 2 bases, and 13 bases lay between the germline ends. The clonotype comes from an elderly man in good health. The sequenced sample consisted of blood. The chain combines TRBV15 with TRBJ2-7; tentative D call: TRBD1 (5 bases). The CDR3 spells CATSGAGLTYEQYF. As DNA, the CDR3 is TGTGCCACCAGCGGGGCAGGGCTGACCTACGAGCAGTACTTC.